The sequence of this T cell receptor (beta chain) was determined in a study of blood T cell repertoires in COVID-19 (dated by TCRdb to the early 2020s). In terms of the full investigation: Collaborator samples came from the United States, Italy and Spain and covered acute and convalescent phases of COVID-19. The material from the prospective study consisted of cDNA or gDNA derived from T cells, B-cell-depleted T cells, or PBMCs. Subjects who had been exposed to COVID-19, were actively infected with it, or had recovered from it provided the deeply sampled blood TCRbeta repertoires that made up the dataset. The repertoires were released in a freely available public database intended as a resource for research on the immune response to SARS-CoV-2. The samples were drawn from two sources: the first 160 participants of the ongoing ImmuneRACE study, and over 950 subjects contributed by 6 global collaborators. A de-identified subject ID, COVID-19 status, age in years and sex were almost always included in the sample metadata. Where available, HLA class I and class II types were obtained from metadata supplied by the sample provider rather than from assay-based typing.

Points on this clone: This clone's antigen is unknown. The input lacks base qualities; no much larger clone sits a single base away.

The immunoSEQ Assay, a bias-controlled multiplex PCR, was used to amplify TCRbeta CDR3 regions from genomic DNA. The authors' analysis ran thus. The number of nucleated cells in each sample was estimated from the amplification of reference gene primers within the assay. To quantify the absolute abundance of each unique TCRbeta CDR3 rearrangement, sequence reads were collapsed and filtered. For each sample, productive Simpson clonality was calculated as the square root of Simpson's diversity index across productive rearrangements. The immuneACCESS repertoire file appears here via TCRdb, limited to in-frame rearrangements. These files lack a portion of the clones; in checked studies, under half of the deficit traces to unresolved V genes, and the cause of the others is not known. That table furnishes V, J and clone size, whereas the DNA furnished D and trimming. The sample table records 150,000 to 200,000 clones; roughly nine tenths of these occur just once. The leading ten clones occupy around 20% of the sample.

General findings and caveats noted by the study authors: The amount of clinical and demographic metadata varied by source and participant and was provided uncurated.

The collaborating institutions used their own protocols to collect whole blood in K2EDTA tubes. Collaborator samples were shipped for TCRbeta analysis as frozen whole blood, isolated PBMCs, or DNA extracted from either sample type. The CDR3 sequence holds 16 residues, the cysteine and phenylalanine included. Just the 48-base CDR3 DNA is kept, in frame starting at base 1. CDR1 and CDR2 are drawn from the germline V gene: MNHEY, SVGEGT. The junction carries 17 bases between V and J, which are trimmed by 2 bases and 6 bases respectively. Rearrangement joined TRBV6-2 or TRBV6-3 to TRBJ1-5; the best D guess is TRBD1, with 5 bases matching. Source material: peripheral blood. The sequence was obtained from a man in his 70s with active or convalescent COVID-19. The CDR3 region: CASSYRAGTIGQPQHF. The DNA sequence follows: TGTGCCAGCAGTTACCGGGCAGGGACTATCGGTCAGCCCCAGCATTTT.